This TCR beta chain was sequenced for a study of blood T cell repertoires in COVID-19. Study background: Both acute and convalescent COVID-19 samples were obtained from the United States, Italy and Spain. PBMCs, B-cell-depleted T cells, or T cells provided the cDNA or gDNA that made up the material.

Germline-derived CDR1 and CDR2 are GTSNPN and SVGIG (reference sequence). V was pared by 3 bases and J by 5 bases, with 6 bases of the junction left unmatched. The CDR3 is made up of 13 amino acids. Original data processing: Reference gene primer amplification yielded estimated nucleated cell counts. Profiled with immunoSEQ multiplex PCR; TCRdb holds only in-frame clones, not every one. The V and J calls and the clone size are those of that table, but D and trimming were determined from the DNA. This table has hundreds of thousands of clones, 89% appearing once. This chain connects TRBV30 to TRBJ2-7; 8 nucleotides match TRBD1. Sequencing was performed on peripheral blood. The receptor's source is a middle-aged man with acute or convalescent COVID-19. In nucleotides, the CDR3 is TGTGCCTGGAGGACAGGGGTCTTGCACGAGCAGTACTTC. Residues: CAWRTGVLHEQYF. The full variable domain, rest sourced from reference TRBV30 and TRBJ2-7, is SQTIHQWPATLVQPVGSPLSLECTVEGTSNPNLYWYRQAAGRGLQLLFYSVGIGQISSEVPQNLSASRPQDRQFILSSKKLLLSDSGFYLCAWRTGVLHEQYFGPGTRLTVT.